The present T cell receptor beta chain was sequenced within a study of low-dose radiotherapy and immunotherapy resistance in tumors. At the level of the study: Fractions of 0.5 Gy went to Cohort 1 every 2 weeks, totaling 6.5 Gy. Treatment included intravenous cyclophosphamide dosed at 200 mg/m2 every two weeks, one day before radiation and immunotherapy. A total of 13 Gy over 26 weeks was given to Cohort 2 as 1 Gy per fraction every two weeks.

By sample fraction, this clonotype is medium-sized. Time point meaning: before trial treatment. First-strand cDNA relied on TRAV- and TRBV-specific primers spanning alpha and beta chains. It was with a constant-region primer and a V-primer adapter that TCRs were amplified over around 18 PCR cycles. From the reads, TCRdb called clonotypes with MiXCR, one entry per CDR3 protein. This sample has around 65,000 distinct CDR3 sequences, with more than 25% found just once. In germline, CDR1 is SGHNT, CDR2 YENEEA. The CDR3 contains 15 residues. The V gene lost 1 base and the J gene lost 5 bases, with 15 bases spanning the gap.

This rearrangement joins TRBV11-3 to TRBJ2-7, with a tentative D call TRBD1 (6 bases). Sequenced here: PBMCs, sampled before treatment. This TCR was recovered from a male donor with rectosigmoid adenocarcinoma. CDR3 DNA sequence: TGTGCCAGCAGCTTAGTGGGGGCAGGGGACGACGAGCAGTACTTC. Its translation: CASSLVGAGDDEQYF.